This T cell receptor (beta chain) was recorded in a study of T cell repertoires in cytomegalovirus infection. Study-level background: CMV epitopes in the study were HLA-C-restricted (recently identified) and HLA-B-restricted (well studied).

TCRdb redid the calling of the reads with MiXCR, one entry per CDR3 protein. This sample has about 350,000 distinct CDR3 sequences; nearly 35% occur once, and the top ten carry less than 15%. Remarks on this clonotype: The antigen remains undetermined.

Germline-derived CDR1 and CDR2 are LGHNT and FRNRAP. V dropped 7 bases and J dropped 10 bases, with 14 bases sitting between them. This CDR3 is 12 amino acids long. The receptor was derived from a human donor in good health (CMV status not recorded). Some clones in this sample may be carry-over from other donors' samples. This specimen was cultured PBMCs, taken from culture after CMV antigen stimulation. J is TRBJ2-1 and V is TRBV12-5; D is possibly TRBD1 (6 bases). The DNA of the CDR3 is TGTGCTAGTGTCGCACAGGGTAGGGAGCAGTTCTTC. It translates to CASVAQGREQFF.